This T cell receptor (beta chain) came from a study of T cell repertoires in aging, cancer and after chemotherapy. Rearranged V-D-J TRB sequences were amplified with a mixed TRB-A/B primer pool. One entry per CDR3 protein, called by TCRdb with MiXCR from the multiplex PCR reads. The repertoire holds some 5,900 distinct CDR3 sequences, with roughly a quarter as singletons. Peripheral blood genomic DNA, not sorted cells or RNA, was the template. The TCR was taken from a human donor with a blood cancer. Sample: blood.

CDR3 loop: CASSWNGAGNYGYTF. The CDR3 DNA sequence: TGCGCCAGCAGCTGGAACGGAGCAGGCAACTATGGCTACACCTTC. The chain uses TRBV5-1 and TRBJ1-2; D not resolved. CDR1 and CDR2 (germline): SGHRS, YFSETQ. The V and J ends lost 3 bases and 2 bases respectively, with 14 bases between them. The CDR3 extends over 15 amino acids.